This TCR beta chain appears in the sequencing data of a study of T cell responses to AZD1222 COVID-19 vaccine. TCRdb's copy holds only in-frame clones and misses some; the assay was immunoSEQ multiplex PCR. Of 150,000 to 200,000 clones listed, approximately 90% are singletons. Concerning this clone: The junction shows a germline mismatch at one end, possibly a read error.

The germline gives CDR1 SGHTS, CDR2 YDEGEE. The CDR3 is made up of 15 amino acids. This sequence was found in an adult in good health. The rearrangement links TRBV5-8 to TRBJ1-5; no clear D gene. The source was peripheral blood, collected on day 0 of AZD1222 vaccination. For the CDR3, the DNA is TGTGCCAGCAGCTTCGGTACGATTAGCCATCAGCCCCAGCATTTT. Its translation: CASSFGTISHQPQHF.